The rows below give T cell receptor beta chains drawn from one sample of a study of T cells in localized non-small cell lung cancer. Assay: immunoSEQ multiplex PCR; the TCRdb copy retains only in-frame clones and omits some. The sample holds approximately 49,000 clones, around 77% seen once. The sample in question was peripheral blood, obtained before any cancer treatment. The receptors were gathered from a man aged 40 to 70 with stage I squamous cell lung carcinoma. The CDR3 runs from the conserved cysteine through the conserved F or W. Each record gives: J gene, V gene, CDR3 protein.

TRBJ2-6 TRBV28 CASSRELTQSRANVLTF
TRBJ1-6 TRBV29-1 CSVQGGGNSPLHF
TRBJ1-1 TRBV7-9 CASSLIDNEYMNTEAFF
TRBJ1-2 TRBV28 CASGGPTGGYTF
TRBJ2-7 TRBV6-6 CASSRGGTAANEQYF
TRBJ1-4 TRBV2 CASSERQGVVKLFF
TRBJ1-2 TRBV28 CASTLGLREYGYTF
TRBJ1-1 TRBV27 CASSLSGEAFF
TRBJ2-2 TRBV4-3 CASSQDPQGALGELFF
TRBJ1-2 TRBV9 CASSVEGTAPWGYTF
TRBJ1-6 TRBV28 CASSLVSWGSPLHF
TRBJ2-5 TRBV7-8 CASSARETQYF
TRBJ1-5 TRBV18 CASSPFRDSNQPQHF
TRBJ2-7 TRBV27 CASSPTDRGDFYEQYF
TRBJ1-2 TRBV20-1 CTIQDYYGYTF
TRBJ2-2 TRBV4-1 CASSQEGGDTGELFF
TRBJ2-2 TRBV6-5 CASSFPGISGELFF
TRBJ1-6 TRBV7-8 CASSLGGAPLHF
TRBJ1-1 TRBV7-2 CASSSQGGARGTEAFF
TRBJ1-1 TRBV28 CASSRDSHTEAFF
TRBJ2-7 TRBV29-1 CSVGGGSLGYEQYF
TRBJ1-3 TRBV29-1 CSVGGAGNTIYF
TRBJ1-5 TRBV27 CASSPNRGHQPQHF
TRBJ2-7 TRBV13 CASSLGTSGGSYEQYF
TRBJ2-7 TRBV10-3 CAISEPRDSSYEQYF
TRBJ1-1 TRBV7-2 CASSPAQGRVTEAFF
TRBJ2-5 TRBV11-3 CASSLDSAQETQYF
TRBJ2-2 TRBV9 CASSLSRQANTGELFF
TRBJ2-7 TRBV9 CASSVGVDREQYF
TRBJ2-3 TRBV19 CASSRGDRVPNTQYF
TRBJ1-6 TRBV30 CAWIGQGTSPLHF
TRBJ1-1 TRBV5-1 CASSLDPRGANTEAFF
TRBJ2-2 TRBV30 CAWEGRWNTGELFF
TRBJ1-6 TRBV30 CAWSTTGTGNSPLHF
TRBJ2-1 TRBV4-3 CASSPGNEQFF
TRBJ2-1 TRBV15 CATSRDSYEQFF
TRBJ2-7 TRBV6-1 CASRRPQDPYEQYF
TRBJ2-5 TRBV25-1 CASSALAKETQYF
TRBJ2-1 TRBV19 CASTPGTGNYNEQFF
TRBJ2-7 TRBV11-2 CASSLTALPNEQYF
TRBJ1-1 TRBV30 CAWSPPQEWDTEAFF
TRBJ2-5 TRBV5-1 CASSLGTVQETQYF
TRBJ2-1 TRBV21-1 CASSKEPPSGGARNNEQFF
TRBJ2-7 TRBV6-1 CAGSYRDEQYF
TRBJ1-2 TRBV28 CASSLGATGFNYGYTF
TRBJ1-2 TRBV6-5 CASSYGGSTGEYGYTF
TRBJ1-3 TRBV28 CASLISQGSGNTIYF
TRBJ2-7 TRBV7-6 CASGGLGEQYF
TRBJ2-3 TRBV5-1 CASSLGGAGTDTQYF
TRBJ2-1 TRBV19 CASRGLAYEQFF
TRBJ1-1 TRBV7-8 CASSLGPGRQTLNTEAFF
TRBJ1-4 TRBV4-1 CASSQPFGINEKLFF
TRBJ1-1 TRBV28 CASNKQGQPSTEAFF
TRBJ2-2 TRBV30 CAETTENTGELFF
TRBJ2-2 TRBV2 CASSLGGTGELFF
TRBJ1-1 TRBV6-1 CASPPGVAKNTEAFF
TRBJ2-3 TRBV5-4 CASSLALATDTQYF
TRBJ1-2 TRBV9 CASSVEVGDRSYGYTF
TRBJ2-3 TRBV5-1 CASSLELGQGLVYF
TRBJ2-5 TRBV5-6 CASSSPRQGETQYF